The clone carrying this T cell receptor (beta chain) was observed a single time. The junction and the germline gene differ at one end; a read error may be behind it. This CDR3 is 14 amino acids long. Germline loops: CDR1 MNHEY, CDR2 SVGEGT. The sample originates from a study of T cells in Graves' hyperthyroidism and ophthalmopathy. Researchers took RNA transcripts and amplified the TCR beta CDR3 regions from them. A first-round RT-PCR of the TCR CDR3 used the HTBI primer set. TCRdb redid the calling of the multiplex PCR reads with MiXCR, one entry per CDR3 protein. This table has about 550,000 distinct CDR3 sequences, about 20% appearing once. Among the patients, aged 18 to 65, hyperthyroidism was newly diagnosed and had lasted under 2 months. Each 10 ml fresh peripheral blood draw supplied the PBMCs.

The TCR was taken from a young man with Graves' hyperthyroidism. V usage is TRBV6-2 or TRBV6-3 and J usage is TRBJ2-7, with TRBD2 as a possible D gene (6 bases). The sequencing input was blood. Written as DNA, the CDR3 is TGTGCCAGCTCCCGAACGGGGGTCTCCTACGAGCATTACTTC. Its protein product is CASSRTGVSYEHYF.